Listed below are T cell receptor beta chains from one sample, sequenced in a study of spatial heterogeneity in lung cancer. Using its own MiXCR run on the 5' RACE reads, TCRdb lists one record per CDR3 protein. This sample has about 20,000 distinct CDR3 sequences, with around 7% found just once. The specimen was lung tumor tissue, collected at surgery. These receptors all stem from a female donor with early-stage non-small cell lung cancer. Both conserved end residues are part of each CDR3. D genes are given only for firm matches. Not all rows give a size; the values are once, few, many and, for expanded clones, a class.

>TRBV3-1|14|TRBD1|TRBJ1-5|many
TGTGCCAGCAGCCCCGGGACAGGGGGCCGGCCCCAGCATTTT
CASSPGTGGRPQHF
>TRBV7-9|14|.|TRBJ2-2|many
TGTGCCAGCAGCCTCCCCGCGGCTGGGGGGGAGCTGTTTTTT
CASSLPAAGGELFF
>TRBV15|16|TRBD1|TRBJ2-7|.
TGTGCCACCAGCAGAGGCTACGGACAGGGCGAGGACGAGCAGTACTTC
CATSRGYGQGEDEQYF
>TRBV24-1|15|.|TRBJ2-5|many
TGTGCCACCAGTGACGCGACAAACCTCCAAGAGACCCAGTACTTC
CATSDATNLQETQYF
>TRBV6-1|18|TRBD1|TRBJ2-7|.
TGTGCCAGCAGTATATCGGGGTCCGGGACAGGGGGCTCCTACGAGCAGTACTTC
CASSISGSGTGGSYEQYF
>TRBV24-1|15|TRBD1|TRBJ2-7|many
TGTGCCACCAGTGATTCCCGGGACAGTTCCTACGAGCAGTACTTC
CATSDSRDSSYEQYF
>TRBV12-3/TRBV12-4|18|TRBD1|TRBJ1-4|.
TGTGCCAGCAGTTTAGCCATAACAGGGAGGGGGCTTAATGAAAAACTGTTTTTT
CASSLAITGRGLNEKLFF
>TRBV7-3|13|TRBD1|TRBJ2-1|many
TGTGCCAGCAGTTATAACAGGGGAGAGGAGCAGTTCTTC
CASSYNRGEEQFF
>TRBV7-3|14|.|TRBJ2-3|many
TGTGCCAGCAGCTTAGGCGGGCGCCCAGATACGCAGTATTTT
CASSLGGRPDTQYF
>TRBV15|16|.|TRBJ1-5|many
TGTGCCACCAGCAGAGACCTAGACAGGCTCAATCAGCCCCAGCATTTT
CATSRDLDRLNQPQHF
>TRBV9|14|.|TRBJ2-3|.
TGTGCCAGCGGGGGCGGGGATTCCACAGATACGCAGTATTTT
CASGGGDSTDTQYF
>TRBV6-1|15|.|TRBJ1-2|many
TGTGCCAGCAGTGTTCGGGACACTTCTAACTATGGCTACACCTTC
CASSVRDTSNYGYTF
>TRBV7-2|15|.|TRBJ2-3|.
TGTGCCAGCAGCTTAGGGCAGGGTGGGCAAGATACGCAGTATTTT
CASSLGQGGQDTQYF
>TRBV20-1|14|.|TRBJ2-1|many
TGCAGTGCTCCCTCCCGGGGTGGAAGCAATGAGCAGTTCTTC
CSAPSRGGSNEQFF
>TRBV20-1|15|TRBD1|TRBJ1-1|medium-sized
TGCAGTGCTAGAGGCGGACAGGGGGGAATCACTGAAGCTTTCTTT
CSARGGQGGITEAFF
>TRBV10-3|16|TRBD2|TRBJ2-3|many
TGTGCCATCAGTGATACTAGCGGGGAGGACACAGATACGCAGTATTTT
CAISDTSGEDTDTQYF